These 8 T cell receptor beta chains came from one sample sequenced in a study of blood T cells in healthy people across ages. A second PCR, run for roughly 7 to 11 cycles, used a sample-barcoded 5' primer plus a J-beta primer mix. Each CDR3 protein gets one entry after TCRdb re-called the 5' RACE reads with MiXCR. There are hundreds of thousands of distinct CDR3 sequences in the sample; roughly half occur only once, and under 60% lies in the top ten. Input material: blood. These receptors originate from a man in his sixties in good health.

The genes are TRBV24-1 and TRBJ2-3; perhaps TRBD2 as D (7 bases). Between the trimmed V and J ends, which lost 7 bases and 3 bases, there was a span of 13 bases. The CDR3 covers 14 residues. Germline CDR1 and CDR2: KGHDR and SFDVKD. CDR3 protein: CATSSGTPTDTQYF. Written as DNA, the CDR3 is TGTGCCACCAGCAGCGGGACACCTACAGATACGCAGTATTTT.

This chain connects TRBV12-3 or TRBV12-4 to TRBJ1-2; 9 nucleotides line up with TRBD1. Trimming at V came to 3 bases and at J to 6 bases, leaving 8 bases not matched to a gene. The CDR3 covers 15 residues. The DNA of the CDR3 is TGTGCCAGCAGTTTTGGGACAGGGAGTGTTAATGGCTACACCTTC. This sequence encodes CASSFGTGSVNGYTF.

This rearrangement joins TRBV20-1 to TRBJ2-2; 8 bases fit TRBD2. Germline CDR1 and CDR2: DFQATT and SNEGSKA (reference sequence). The length of the CDR3 is 13 residues. The junction had 2 bases not matched to a gene; V was cut back by 7 bases and J by 1 base. The CDR3 nucleotides are TGCAGTGTGGCGGGGGGGAACACCGGGGAGCTGTTTTTT. This gives the protein CSVAGGNTGELFF.

CDR3 sequence reads: CASSFGVAGGVLFF. CDR3 sequence (DNA): TGTGCCAGCAGCTTTGGGGTAGCGGGGGGGGTATTGTTCTTC. The V call is TRBV11-2, the J call TRBJ2-1, with 11 bases identical to TRBD2. The V segment lost 3 bases and the J segment 15 bases; nucleotides outside the gene matches: 10. The CDR3 has 14 residues. CDR1 and CDR2 (germline): SGHAT, FQNNGV.

This clonotype has a single count. The chain combines TRBV11-2 with TRBJ2-1; 16 bases map to TRBD2. The CDR3 runs to 18 residues. Germline CDR1 is SGHAT and CDR2 is FQNNGV. V trimming: 3 bases; J trimming: 12 bases; junction bases outside the gene matches: 14. Written as DNA, the CDR3 is TGTGCCAGCAGCTTTGGGACTAGCGGGGGGGCCTACGACTCATCGCAGTTCTTC. Amino acids: CASSFGTSGGAYDSSQFF.

The chain joins TRBV7-9 to TRBJ2-3; 7 nucleotides agree with TRBD2. The CDR3 is 15 amino acids. CDR1 and CDR2 (germline): SEHNR, FQNEAQ (reference sequence). V gave up 1 base and J gave up 4 bases; unmatched junction bases: 5. Here the CDR3 reads CASSLDRGEPDTQYF. In nucleotides, the CDR3 is TGTGCCAGCAGCTTAGACCGGGGGGAACCAGATACGCAGTATTTT. The whole variable domain, remainder taken from reference TRBV7-9 and TRBJ2-3, is DTGVSQNPRHKITKRGQNVTFRCDPISEHNRLYWYRQTLGQGPEFLTYFQNEAQLEKSRLLSDRFSAERPKGSFSTLEIQRTEQGDSAMYLCASSLDRGEPDTQYFGPGTRLTVL.

V is TRBV12-3 or TRBV12-4 and J is TRBJ2-5; D uncertain. This CDR3 has 15 amino acids. V lost 6 bases, J lost 11 bases, and 25 bases lay in between. CDR3 DNA: TGTGCCAGCAGCGACTGCCGATACCCCTACAATGAGCAGTACTTC. Translation: CASSDCRYPYNEQYF.

The rearrangement uses TRBV19 and TRBJ2-5, with D possibly TRBD1 on 6 matching bases. This CDR3 contains 13 residues. Between the trimmed V and J ends, which lost 5 bases and 11 bases, there was a span of 18 bases. The germline V gene has CDR1 LNHDA and CDR2 SQIVND (reference sequence). CDR3 DNA: TGTGCCAGTAGTCCTCGAGGACAGCAGGAGCAGTACTTC. Its protein product is CASSPRGQQEQYF. Together with reference TRBV19 and TRBJ2-5, the CDR3 gives the full variable domain: DGGITQSPKYLFRKEGQNVTLSCEQNLNHDAMYWYRQDPGQGLRLIYYSQIVNDFQKGDIAEGYSVSREKKESFPLTVTSAQKNPTAFYLCASSPRGQQEQYFGPGTRLLVL.